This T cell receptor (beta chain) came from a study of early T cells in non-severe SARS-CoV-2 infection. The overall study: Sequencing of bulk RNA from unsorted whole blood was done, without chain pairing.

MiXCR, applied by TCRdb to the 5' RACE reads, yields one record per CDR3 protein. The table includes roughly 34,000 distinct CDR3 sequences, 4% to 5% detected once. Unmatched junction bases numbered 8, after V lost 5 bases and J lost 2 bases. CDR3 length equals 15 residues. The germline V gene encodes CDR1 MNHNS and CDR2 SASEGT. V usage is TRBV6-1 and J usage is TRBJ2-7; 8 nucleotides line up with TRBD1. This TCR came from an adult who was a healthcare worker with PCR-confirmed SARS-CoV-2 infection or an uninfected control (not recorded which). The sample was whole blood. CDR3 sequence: CASSLQTGATYEQYF. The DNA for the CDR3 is TGTGCCAGCAGTCTACAGACAGGGGCCACCTACGAGCAGTACTTC.